One and the same sample provided the 19 T cell receptor beta chains below, sequenced in a study of human T cells and chemical hapten exposure. Regarding time point: patch test 3, about 24 weeks after DPC sensitization. Described treatment: therapeutic diphenylcyclopropenone sensitization with weekly scalp DPC. Each CDR3 protein gets one entry after TCRdb re-called the RACE reads with MiXCR. The table lists roughly 50,000 distinct CDR3 sequences, about 10% of them singletons. Sequencing used whole blood, obtained in connection with sensitization to the hapten diphenylcyclopropenone (DPC). These receptors were collected from a woman in her forties with alopecia areata. Some clones in this sample may be carry-over from other donors' samples.

This clonotype showed up many times. This sequence joins TRBV28 and TRBJ2-5, with TRBD2 matching over 13 bases. V dropped 6 bases and J dropped 7; count of bases not matched to a gene: 5. Germline V gene sequence: CDR1 MDHEN, CDR2 SYDVKM. The CDR3 loop spans 14 amino acids. CDR3 sequence: CASRRLAGGGTQYF. The CDR3 nucleotides read TGTGCCAGCAGGAGACTAGCGGGGGGCGGGACCCAGTACTTC.

In this sample, this clonotype turned up a few times. The chain combines TRBV7-8 with TRBJ2-3; 15 bases map to TRBD2. Germline CDR1 is SGHVS and CDR2 is FQNEAQ. CDR3 length: 15 residues. The J segment lost 5 bases and the V segment lost 5 bases, leaving 2 bases of the junction unmatched. CDR3 in amino acids: CASSRTSGGVDTQYF. The CDR3 bases are TGTGCCAGCAGCAGGACTAGCGGGGGGGTAGATACGCAGTATTTT.

This clonotype was found many times. The chain couples TRBV5-1 to TRBJ2-1; 9 bases are shared with TRBD1. The CDR3 is made up of 14 amino acids. V shed 5 bases, J shed 9 bases, and the junction held 9 bases outside the gene matches. The germline gives CDR1 SGHRS, CDR2 YFSETQ. The CDR3 reads CASRTIQGASEQFF. CDR3 in DNA: TGCGCCAGCAGGACTATACAGGGGGCGAGTGAGCAGTTCTTC.

This clonotype has ten or more counts. The chain combines TRBV20-1 with TRBJ2-3; no clear D. The germline V gene encodes CDR1 DFQATT and CDR2 SNEGSKA (reference sequence). Trimming removed 5 bases at V and 6 bases at J, with 15 bases between. The CDR3 runs 13 residues. The CDR3 sequence is CSARIRTLDTQYF. The CDR3, as DNA: TGCAGTGCTCGGATTCGGACGTTGGATACGCAGTATTTT.

V is TRBV7-8 and J is TRBJ2-5; the match to TRBD2 covers 8 bases. CDR1 is SGHVS, CDR2 FQNEAQ, per germline. The CDR3 sequence is 15 residues long. V was clipped by 7 bases and J by 2 bases; unmatched bases: 9. The CDR3 protein is CASILGRAEQETQYF. CDR3 DNA: TGTGCCAGCATCCTCGGGAGGGCAGAGCAAGAGACCCAGTACTTC.

This clonotype was found many times. The J gene is TRBJ1-5, the V gene TRBV6-5; D remains unclear. The length of the CDR3 is 13 residues. The V and J ends lost 6 bases and 1 base respectively, with 7 bases between them. The germline gives CDR1 MNHEY, CDR2 SVGAGI. The CDR3 coding sequence is TGTGCCAGCAGAAGAGGAAGCAATCAGCCCCAGCATTTT. Protein sequence: CASRRGSNQPQHF.

The J gene is TRBJ2-7, the V gene TRBV9; a weak D match, TRBD1 (5 bases). Trimming shortened V by 0 bases and J by 5 bases, and 12 bases separated the two germline ends. The germline gives CDR1 SGDLS, CDR2 YYNGEE. The CDR3 is made up of 14 amino acids. The CDR3 DNA reads as TGTGCCAGCAGCGTAGATTGGGGCTCTGACGAGCAGTACTTC. Amino acid sequence: CASSVDWGSDEQYF.

This clonotype was seen ten or more times. This sequence joins TRBV20-1 and TRBJ1-6; D remains unclear. This CDR3 region has 15 residues. The V gene's germline CDR1 is DFQATT and CDR2 SNEGSKA (reference sequence). V lost 1 base to trimming and J lost 6 bases, with 13 bases between them. In DNA, the CDR3 is TGCAGTGCTAGAGTGACGGGCAGCCTTAATTCACCCCTCCACTTT. Encoded protein: CSARVTGSLNSPLHF.

This clonotype was observed at least ten times. This chain uses TRBV7-6 with TRBJ2-5; D is ambiguous. Trimming pared 5 bases from V and 6 bases from J, leaving 7 bases between. CDR3 size: 11 residues. Germline V CDR1 and CDR2: SGHVS, FNYEAQ. The CDR3 spells CASSNSQTQYF. CDR3 sequence (DNA): TGTGCCAGCAGCAACTCGCAGACCCAGTACTTC.

The J gene is TRBJ2-2, the V gene TRBV4-3, with 9 bases aligning to TRBD1. The CDR3 has 18 amino acids. CDR1 is LGHNA and CDR2 is YSLEER in the germline V gene. Trimming removed 0 bases from V and 0 bases from J; junction bases left unmatched: 5. Written as DNA, the CDR3 is TGCGCCAGCAGCCAAGAACCCCGGGACAGGGCGAACACCGGGGAGCTGTTTTTT. The encoded protein is CASSQEPRDRANTGELFF.

This clonotype was recorded at least ten times. This chain links TRBV4-3 with TRBJ2-1; D unclear. The germline gives CDR1 LGHNA, CDR2 YSLEER. The CDR3 is made up of 16 amino acids. Trimming took 0 bases from V and 13 from J, leaving 22 bases between them. CDR3: CASSQDYAEAFSPQFF. DNA for the CDR3: TGCGCCAGCAGCCAAGATTACGCAGAGGCGTTCAGCCCCCAGTTCTTC.

The sample holds many counts of this clonotype. This chain uses TRBV20-1 with TRBJ1-6; TRBD1 matches at 7 bases. Germline CDR1 is DFQATT and CDR2 is SNEGSKA (reference sequence). The CDR3 consists of 13 residues. Trimming took 3 bases from V and 11 from J; bases not matched to a gene: 7. The CDR3 coding sequence is TGCAGTGCTAGTAGGGACAGTACTGCACCCCTCCACTTT. Translated, it gives CSASRDSTAPLHF.

This clonotype showed up many times. This rearrangement joins TRBV28 to TRBJ2-7; 8 bases match TRBD1. V dropped 9 bases and J dropped 8; count of bases not matched to a gene: 6. Germline CDR1 MDHEN, CDR2 SYDVKM. The CDR3 covers 11 residues. The CDR3 is CASTTGEKQYF. CDR3 in DNA: TGTGCCAGTACGACAGGGGAAAAGCAGTACTTC.

The rearrangement links TRBV29-1 to TRBJ1-2; D not resolved. The germline gives CDR1 SQVTM, CDR2 ANQGSEA. V was shortened by 0 bases and J by 3 bases, with 14 bases between the two germline ends. This CDR3 is built from 15 residues. This chain's CDR3 is CSVEEGGSDYYGYTF. CDR3 nucleotide sequence: TGCAGCGTTGAAGAGGGTGGCAGTGACTACTATGGCTACACCTTC.

This clonotype was detected many times. The chain links TRBV10-3 to TRBJ2-5; D remains ambiguous. The V gene's germline CDR1 is ENHRY and CDR2 SYGVKD. CDR3 length equals 12 residues. Trimming cost V 10 bases and J 1 base, with 10 bases left between them. CDR3 protein: CATSDLQETQYF. The DNA for the CDR3 is TGTGCCACTTCTGACCTCCAAGAGACCCAGTACTTC.

The table lists this clonotype with many counts. The rearrangement joins TRBV11-2 to TRBJ2-7; 9 bases map to TRBD1. The CDR3 is made up of 13 amino acids. V dropped 9 bases and J dropped 4; count of bases not matched to a gene: 7. In germline, CDR1 is SGHAT, CDR2 FQNNGV. CDR3 loop: CASSTGGWYEQYF. The CDR3 region has the DNA TGTGCCAGTTCGACAGGGGGATGGTACGAGCAGTACTTC.

This clonotype was recorded at least ten times. The chain is built from TRBV7-9 and TRBJ1-1; D not resolved. From germline, CDR1 is SEHNR and CDR2 FQNEAQ (reference sequence). Between the trimmed V and J ends, which lost 2 bases and 4 bases, there was a span of 8 bases. The CDR3 runs 13 residues. This CDR3 is CASSLLASTEAFF. The CDR3 coding sequence is TGTGCCAGCAGCTTATTAGCGAGCACTGAAGCTTTCTTT. Based on the CDR3 plus reference TRBV7-9 and TRBJ1-1, the full variable domain is DTGVSQNPRHKITKRGQNVTFRCDPISEHNRLYWYRQTLGQGPEFLTYFQNEAQLEKSRLLSDRFSAERPKGSFSTLEIQRTEQGDSAMYLCASSLLASTEAFFGQGTRLTVV.

The genes are TRBV3-1 and TRBJ2-7; the D is unclear. Germline V lookup: CDR1 LGHDT, CDR2 YNNKEL (reference sequence). V lost 0 bases and J 6 bases, leaving 6 bases between the germline ends. CDR3 length equals 12 residues. CDR3 sequence (DNA): TGTGCCAGCAGCCAAGATTATTCCGAGCAGTACTTC. Protein product: CASSQDYSEQYF.

In regard to this clonotype: A much more abundant neighbour one base away suggests this may be a read error. J is TRBJ2-4 and V is TRBV28; 8 bases line up with TRBD1. The CDR3 is made up of 12 amino acids. The germline CDR1 and CDR2 sequences are MDHEN and SYDVKM. This chain's CDR3 is CASRTGENNQYF. CDR3 in DNA: TGTGCCAGCAGGACAGGGGAAAACAATCAGTACTTC.